The text below deals with one TCR beta chain. These data come from a study of siplizumab effects on memory and regulatory T cells. From germline, CDR1 is LNHDA and CDR2 SQIVND (reference sequence). CDR3 size: 13 residues. Losses at the gene ends were 10 bases for V and 5 bases for J; bases not matched to a gene: 10. About 9.8 x 10^4 TCR templates per sample were sequenced. Sequenced by immunoSEQ multiplex PCR; TCRdb stores in-frame clones only, minus some. The sample includes roughly 100,000 clones, more than 85% of them seen just once. The source of this sequence is a human donor in good health. The sample taken for sequencing was CD4+ T cells sorted from blood. The chain couples TRBV19 to TRBJ1-1, with 7 bases fitting TRBD1. DNA of the CDR3: TGTGCCATTTCCGACAGGGAAGGGACTGAAGCTTTCTTT. Its translation: CAISDREGTEAFF.